These T cell receptor beta chains were read from a single sample in a study of blood T cell repertoires in COVID-19. The repertoire was sequenced with immunoSEQ multiplex PCR; TCRdb's copy has only in-frame clones and lacks some. The top ten clones hold about 22% of a sample with some 180,000 clones, approximately 86% of them seen once. The source material was PBMCs or T cells enriched from blood (not recorded which). The receptor source for this set is a woman in her thirties or forties in a cohort exposed to, infected with or recovered from COVID-19 (not recorded which). Both conserved end residues are part of each CDR3. Clone sizes are given selectively: once, few, many, or a class where the clone is expanded.

-,TRBJ2-7,TRBV10-1,CASSASGSLSSYEQYF
-,TRBJ2-7,TRBV29-1,CSVGALSGSHEQYF
-,TRBJ2-3,TRBV3-1/TRBV3-2,CASSPPFSGSRDTQYF
-,TRBJ1-1,TRBV28,CASTSQQGSRTEAFF
few,TRBJ2-1,TRBV5-5,CASRRLASNEQFF
few,TRBJ2-1,TRBV7-2,CASSTGLSYNEQFF
few,TRBJ1-2,TRBV21-1,CASKLGEAYGYTF
-,TRBJ2-5,TRBV27,CASSLVAGGPRETQYF
-,TRBJ1-1,TRBV11-2,CASSMRGLNTEAFF
once,TRBJ1-5,TRBV3-1/TRBV3-2,CASSQEPEGRQPQHF
few,TRBJ2-2,TRBV27,CASSKQGALLHTGELFF
-,TRBJ2-2,TRBV28,CASSLPRSGGDRELFF
-,TRBJ1-1,TRBV27,CASSIQVNTEAFF
few,TRBJ2-7,TRBV19,CASSRQGAYEQYF
-,TRBJ1-2,TRBV6-4,CASSDSKRGGYTF
-,TRBJ1-1,TRBV5-1,CASSFSVNTEAFF
-,TRBJ1-1,TRBV7-9,CASSLGGGTEAFF
once,TRBJ1-4,TRBV28,CASMGYGGIRTNEKLFF
-,TRBJ1-5,TRBV5-8,CASSLGTGNTNQPQHF
-,TRBJ2-2,TRBV5-1,CASSLRVAGGTGELFF
-,TRBJ2-1,TRBV25-1,CASREGKSSYNEQFF
-,TRBJ2-1,TRBV13,CASSLGAWADNEQFF
-,TRBJ2-1,TRBV27,CASRSGTGAYNEQFF
-,TRBJ1-2,TRBV5-3,CARSCGPGNYGYTF
-,TRBJ2-7,TRBV27,CASSLRPGGLEQYF
-,TRBJ2-7,TRBV12-5,CASGLGPVAATYEQYF
-,TRBJ1-2,TRBV14,CASSQVGGNYGYTF
once,TRBJ2-4,TRBV3-1/TRBV3-2,CASSLPSGAKNIQYF
-,TRBJ2-3,TRBV20-1,CSASEIGQGATDTQYF
-,TRBJ2-7,TRBV27,CASSSLAGGLSYEQYF
-,TRBJ1-6,TRBV4-2,CASSQDSGQGGSPLHF
-,TRBJ2-2,TRBV9,CASSVVKRPSGTGELFF
-,TRBJ1-1,TRBV18,CASSPLDTTEAFF
once,TRBJ2-5,TRBV5-6,CASSFRWAFRQETQYF